Sequencing of this T cell receptor (beta chain) was carried out in a study of T cell repertoires in cytomegalovirus infection. Points from the study as a whole: Clonotype analysis showed dominance of the ex vivo response by HLA-C-restricted CMV-specific TCR beta clonotypes.

TCRdb re-called the reads with MiXCR, one entry per CDR3 protein. Altogether hundreds of thousands of distinct CDR3 sequences are present, over 25% being singletons, with the ten largest covering over 10%. V lost 3 bases to trimming and J lost 5 bases, with 5 bases between them. The CDR3 spans 12 residues. The V gene's germline CDR1 is ENHRY and CDR2 SYGVKD. Turning to this clonotype: The antigen is not known.

The sequence was obtained from a human donor in good health (CMV status not recorded). Some clones in this sample may be carry-over from other donors' samples. This material consisted of cultured CD8+ T cells from PBMCs, taken from culture after CMV antigen stimulation. V is TRBV10-3 and J is TRBJ2-4, with D unresolved. CDR3 nucleotides: TGTGCCATCAGTGATTGGGAAAACATTCAGTACTTC. The encoded protein is CAISDWENIQYF.